The TCR beta chain under discussion was sequenced for a study of CD8 T cells in Susac syndrome (dated by TCRdb to about 2019). Regarding the research as a whole: Whether CD8+ T cell activation and differentiation in Susac syndrome was antigen driven was tested using repertoire sequencing. On the study overall, not on this receptor specifically: The study acknowledged that relatively few individuals were included in the TCR sequencing and HLA analysis.

RNA was extracted with the RNeasy kit and roughly 0.45 to 1 ug was reverse transcribed using random hexamers. The immunoSEQ multiplex PCR assay, covering 54 Vbeta and 13 Jbeta segments, was used to amplify TCR beta CDR3 regions. PCR amplification bias was corrected by using a synthetic template baseline for primer optimization and computational correction. The authors' analysis ran thus. Reads were annotated to V, D and J genes according to IMGT and were analyzed with immunoSEQ Analyzer, with only productive sequences retained. To calculate clonality, Shannon entropy was normalized by log2 of the number of productive unique sequences and then subtracted from one. For each patient and control, public and private clones were evaluated within the 100 most prevalent clones. Clones were defined as Susac-specific when absent from the healthy and MS cohorts, from over 950 published viral clones and from other ImmuneACCESS disease sequences. In TCRdb, the public reads were trimmed at Q25 with fastp and aligned with MiXCR, with productive beta chains retained. Rows with a matching CDR3 protein are joined into one entry that keeps the most common DNA and genes. The authors' filters were not applied to this entry. This sample has about 120,000 distinct CDR3 sequences in its table, and 94% of those were observed once. The ten largest clones capture roughly 0.092% of the sample.

Notes on this clonotype: Its antigen is not yet known. No much larger clone is present one base from it, and per-base qualities are unavailable.

High-throughput TCR beta sequencing profiled peripheral blood CD8+ and CD4+ T cells from healthy donors, Susac syndrome patients and multiple sclerosis patients. Healthy donors were age- and sex-matched controls. Bulk CD8+ and CD4+ T cells were purified by magnetic negative isolation, while CD8+ TEMRA cells were enriched using FACS. Blood was collected in EDTA tubes and processed within 24 hours, with PBMCs isolated through density gradient centrifugation. PBMCs destined for TCR sequencing were cryopreserved in liquid nitrogen and later thawed in a 37 °C water bath. The sorted or isolated CD4+, CD8+ and CD8+ TEMRA cells had a purity of 90% or higher. Its CDR3 holds 14 amino acids, cysteine through phenylalanine. Only the CDR3 DNA is retained, 42 bases long and in frame from the first base. The germline V gene (reference sequence) supplies CDR1 DFQATT and CDR2 SNEGSKA.

The sequenced sample consisted of CD4+ T cells from PBMCs. This chain is built from TRBV20-1 and TRBJ1-5, with TRBD1 tentatively as D gene (5 bases match). The sequence was obtained from a human donor in good health. The nucleotides read TGCAGCCTCCGGGACGGAGATTTCAATCAGCCCCAGCATTTT. Its product reads: CSLRDGDFNQPQHF.